This T cell receptor beta chain was observed in a study of cytomegalovirus exposure and HLA in healthy donors. This cohort consisted of healthy bone marrow donors. Study observations and caveats: Later on, an analysis found that several of the most significant clusters appeared to be linked to common viral pathogens, which included parvovirus B19.

About this clone itself: The target antigen is unknown.

This PCR relied on a set of 60 Vbeta primers and 13 Jbeta primers. Sequencing used immunoSEQ multiplex PCR; TCRdb keeps in-frame clones, though not all of them. The sample lists some 150,000 clones; roughly four fifths were seen once. Germline loops: CDR1 SNHLY, CDR2 FYNNEI. The CDR3 spans 18 residues. The TCR originated in a middle-aged man in good health and CMV-seropositive. The specimen sequenced was PBMCs. The chain carries TRBV2 and TRBJ2-5, with TRBD1 matching over 10 bases. The closer fit of TRBJ2-7 to the DNA end suggests the J call may be wrong. CDR3 sequence: CASSDPGQGIWEDYEQYF. CDR3 nucleotides: TGTGCCAGCAGCGACCCGGGACAGGGGATTTGGGAGGACTACGAGCAGTACTTC.